This entry describes one TCR beta chain. V was clipped by 6 bases and J by 4 bases, with 15 bases between them. The CDR3 spans 14 residues. Germline values: CDR1 MNHEY, CDR2 SMNVEV (reference sequence). Profiling relied on immunoSEQ multiplex PCR, and the TCRdb table lists in-frame clones only, not all of them. Of under 300,000 clones in the sample, approximately 79% were seen once. The record originates from a study of blood T cell repertoires in COVID-19. Specimen: peripheral blood. The sequence was collected from a woman in her 40s with active or convalescent COVID-19. The chain is built from TRBV27 and TRBJ1-1; D gene ambiguous. CDR3 residues: CASSYNEERTEAFF. The CDR3 DNA sequence: TGTGCCAGCAGCTACAACGAGGAGCGCACTGAAGCTTTCTTT.